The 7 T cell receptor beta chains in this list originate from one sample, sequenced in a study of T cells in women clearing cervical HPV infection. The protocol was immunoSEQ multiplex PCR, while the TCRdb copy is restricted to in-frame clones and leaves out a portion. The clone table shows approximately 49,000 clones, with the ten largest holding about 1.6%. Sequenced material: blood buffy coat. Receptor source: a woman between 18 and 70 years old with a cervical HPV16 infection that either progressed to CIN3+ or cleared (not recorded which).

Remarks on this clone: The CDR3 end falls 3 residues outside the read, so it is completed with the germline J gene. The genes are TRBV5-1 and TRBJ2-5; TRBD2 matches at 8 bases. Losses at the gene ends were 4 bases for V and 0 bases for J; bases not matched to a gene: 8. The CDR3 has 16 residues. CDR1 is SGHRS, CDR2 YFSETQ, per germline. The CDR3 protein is CASSRRTSSYQETQYF. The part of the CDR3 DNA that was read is TGCGCCAGCAGCCGACGGACTAGCTCGTACCAAGAGACC.

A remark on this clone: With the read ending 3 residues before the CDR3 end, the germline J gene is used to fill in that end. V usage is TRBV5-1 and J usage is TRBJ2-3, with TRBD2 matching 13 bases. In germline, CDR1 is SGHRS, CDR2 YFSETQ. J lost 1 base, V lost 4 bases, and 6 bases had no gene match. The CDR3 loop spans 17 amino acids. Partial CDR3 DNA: TGCGCCAGCAGCCCCCGGACTAGCGGGGGCCGCACAGATACG. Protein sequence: CASSPRTSGGRTDT. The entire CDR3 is CASSPRTSGGRTDTQYF.

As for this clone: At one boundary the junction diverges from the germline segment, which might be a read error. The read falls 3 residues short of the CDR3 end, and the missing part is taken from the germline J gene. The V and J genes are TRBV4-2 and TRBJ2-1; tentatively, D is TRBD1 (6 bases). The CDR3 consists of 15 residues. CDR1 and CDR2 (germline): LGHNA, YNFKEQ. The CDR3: CASSPSPQGYNEQFF. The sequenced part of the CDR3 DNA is TGCGCCAGCAGCCCCTCGCCACAGGGTTACAATGAG.

CDR3 DNA, as far as it was read: TGTGCCAGCTCACCAACCGGGACATACCACCCGATTTATGGC. Translation: CASSPTGTYHPIYG. The full CDR3 reads CASSPTGTYHPIYGYTF. The chain employs TRBV18 and TRBJ1-2; weak D call: TRBD1 (6 bases). The sequence runs out 3 residues before the end of the CDR3; the remainder is reconstructed from the germline J gene. CDR3 size: 17 residues. Looked up from germline, CDR1 is KGHSH and CDR2 is LQKENI. Trimming pared 2 bases from V and 5 bases from J, leaving 21 bases between.

The covered CDR3 bases are TGTGCCAGCAGCTTGCGGGGAGCCCCCTACAATGAG. Protein product: CASSLRGAPYNE. The entire CDR3 protein reads CASSLRGAPYNEQFF. The chain is built from TRBV5-6 and TRBJ2-1; TRBD2 is a possible D gene (5 bases). From the germline J gene comes the end of the CDR3, since the read stops 3 residues before it. CDR3 length: 15 residues. Germline loops: CDR1 SGHDT, CDR2 YYEEEE. Deletions cut 1 base from V and 2 bases from J, with 10 bases between.

CDR3 sequence reads: CASSAHRGPDQPQHF. The DNA read from the CDR3 is TGTGCCAGCAGTGCACACAGGGGGCCGGATCAGCCC. The chain links TRBV6-1 to TRBJ1-5; 9 nucleotides match TRBD1. From the germline J gene comes the end of the CDR3, since the read stops 3 residues before it. The CDR3 has 15 residues. The junction had 6 bases not matched to a gene; V was cut back by 4 bases and J by 5 bases. CDR1 is MNHNS and CDR2 is SASEGT in the germline V gene.

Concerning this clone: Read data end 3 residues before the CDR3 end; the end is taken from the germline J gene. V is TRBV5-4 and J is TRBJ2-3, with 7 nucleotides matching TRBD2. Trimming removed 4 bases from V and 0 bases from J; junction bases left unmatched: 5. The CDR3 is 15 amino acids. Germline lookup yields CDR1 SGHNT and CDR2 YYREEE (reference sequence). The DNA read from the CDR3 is TGTGCCAGCAGCAGACCTAGCGGAAGCACAGATACG. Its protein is CASSRPSGSTDT. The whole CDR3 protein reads CASSRPSGSTDTQYF. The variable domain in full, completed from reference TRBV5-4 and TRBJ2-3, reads ETGVTQSPTHLIKTRGQQVTLRCSSQSGHNTVSWYQQALGQGPQFIFQYYREEENGRGNFPPRFSGLQFPNYSSELNVNALELDDSALYLCASSRPSGSTDTQYFGPGTRLTVL.